Listed here is a single T cell receptor beta chain. This clonotype was recorded at least ten times. Its specific antigen is unknown. Germline is not matched at one junction end, which may reflect a read error. The data were taken from a study of T cell repertoires in cytomegalovirus infection (dated by TCRdb to the late 2010s). Looking at the study overall: Because public TCR beta signatures pointed to carriage of CMV infection together with the matching HLA type, the HLA type of each donor mattered for the analysis. Study-wide findings and limitations: The ex vivo response was dominated by HLA-C-restricted CMV-specific TCR beta clonotypes, which also provided the single most frequent clonotype in two of eight donors. In both this cohort and an independent cohort of 352 donors, the cumulative frequency of public TCR beta family members distinguished carriers of CMV infection plus the relevant HLA type.

There are 15 amino acids in the CDR3, from cysteine to phenylalanine inclusive. Only the CDR3 DNA stays, 45 bases, in frame from base 1. Via the germline V gene, CDR1 is SGHTA and CDR2 FQGNSA. The sequencer listed for this sample is Illumina HiSeq 1500. TCRdb reprocessing: public reads trimmed at Q25 with fastp, clones called with MiXCR, in-frame beta chains kept. For every CDR3 protein sequence, its rows merge into one entry that carries the most common genes and DNA. The sample table records about 180,000 distinct CDR3 sequences; approximately 14% of these occur just once. The top ten clones comprise about a quarter of the sample.

Recombination connected TRBV7-2 to TRBJ2-2; the D gene is unclear. Material: PBMCs. This clonotype originated in a human donor in good health (CMV status not recorded). Some clones in this sample may be carry-over from other donors' samples. CDR3 reads: CASRLERLRNGELFF. The nucleotide sequence is TGTGCCAGCAGGTTAGAGAGACTGAGGAACGGGGAGCTGTTTTTT. When the CDR3 is completed using the reference TRBV7-2 and TRBJ2-2 genes on either side, the full variable domain is GAGVSQSPSNKVTEKGKDVELRCDPISGHTALYWYRQSLGQGLEFLIYFQGNSAPDKSGLPSDRFSAERTGGSVSTLTIQRTQQEDSAVYLCASRLERLRNGELFFGEGSRLTVL.